The entry below describes one T cell receptor beta chain. The CDR3 totals 17 residues. Germline trimming cut 1 base from V and 2 bases from J; bases unmatched to any gene: 11. Germline V CDR1 and CDR2: SEHNR, FQNEAQ (reference sequence). The entry originates in a study of T cell changes during pregnancy in multiple sclerosis. The table came from immunoSEQ multiplex PCR; TCRdb's copy has only in-frame clones and leaves some out. The sample holds about 61,000 clones, 90% seen once. The rearrangement joins TRBV7-9 to TRBJ2-7; 7 nucleotides agree with TRBD1. The specimen comprised peripheral blood, sampled in the first trimester of pregnancy. This clonotype was obtained from a female donor in good health, enrolled as a control in a pregnancy study. This CDR3 reads CASSLVSLRDSTYEQYF. CDR3 coding DNA: TGTGCCAGCAGCTTAGTAAGCTTAAGGGACAGCACCTACGAGCAGTACTTC.